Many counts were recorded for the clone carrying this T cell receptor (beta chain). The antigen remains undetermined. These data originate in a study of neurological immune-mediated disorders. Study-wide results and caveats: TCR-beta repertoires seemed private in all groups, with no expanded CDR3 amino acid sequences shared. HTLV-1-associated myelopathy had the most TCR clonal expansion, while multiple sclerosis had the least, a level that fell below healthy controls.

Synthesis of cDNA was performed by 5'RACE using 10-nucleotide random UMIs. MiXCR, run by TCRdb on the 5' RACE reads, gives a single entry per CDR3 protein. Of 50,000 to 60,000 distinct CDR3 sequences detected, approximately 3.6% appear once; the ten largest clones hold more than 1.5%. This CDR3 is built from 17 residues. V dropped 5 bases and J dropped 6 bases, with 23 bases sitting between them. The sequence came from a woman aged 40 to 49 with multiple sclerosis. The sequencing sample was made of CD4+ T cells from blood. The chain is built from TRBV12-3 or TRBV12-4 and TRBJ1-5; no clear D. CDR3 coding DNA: TGTGCCAGCAGTCCCAACCGAAATACCCCCTCGGGTCAGCCCCAGCATTTT. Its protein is CASSPNRNTPSGQPQHF.